The T cell receptor beta chain under discussion was sequenced for a study of CD4 T cells in relation to SARS-CoV-2 and coronaviruses. Study-wide findings and caveats: In roughly 61% of donors, memory CD4+ clonotypes crossrecognized SARS-CoV-2 and at least one common cold coronavirus spike. Monoreactive clones expanded significantly more to SARS-CoV-2 than crossreactive clones did. Each donor contributed either pre-pandemic or post-infection samples, not both.

V gave up 5 bases and J gave up 6 bases, with 7 bases separating them. The CDR3 consists of 11 residues. CDR1 SGHNT and CDR2 YYREEE come from the germline V gene (reference sequence). In regard to this clone: Its antigen is not known.

CD4+ T cells from unexposed donors were obtained before the COVID-19 pandemic (2011-2018). Uncultured naive and memory CD4+ T cells supplied DNA for deep TCR-beta sequencing. Profiling relied on immunoSEQ multiplex PCR, and the TCRdb table lists in-frame clones only, not all of them. In the table there are under 65,000 clones, roughly 89% of which are singletons. The sequenced sample consisted of memory CD4+ T cells from PBMCs. The receptor was isolated from a human donor in good health. The chain carries TRBV5-4 and TRBJ2-3; D gene ambiguous. CDR3 nucleotides: TGTGCCAGCAGTTGGGGTGATACGCAGTATTTT. Translation gives CASSWGDTQYF.